Listed below are T cell receptor beta chains from one sample, sequenced in a study of cytomegalovirus exposure and HLA in healthy donors. Sequencing used immunoSEQ multiplex PCR; TCRdb keeps in-frame clones, though not all of them. The data show around 120,000 clones, with 75% to 80% seen just once and roughly 6.1% held by the top ten. Sequenced sample: PBMCs. These receptors were obtained from a woman aged 40 to 50 in good health and CMV-seronegative. Both conserved end residues are part of each CDR3. A D gene is named only where the DNA matches it firmly. Not all rows give a size; the values are once, few, many and, for expanded clones, a class.

-	TRBJ2-1	TRBV4-2	TRBD2	TGTGCCAGCAGCCAAGATATAGCGGGAAACGCCTACAATGAGCAGTTCTTC	CASSQDIAGNAYNEQFF
few	TRBJ2-6	TRBV7-2	TRBD1	TGTGCCAGCAGCCACACAGGGGTCGGGGCCAACGTCCTGACTTTC	CASSHTGVGANVLTF
-	TRBJ1-1	TRBV7-2	-	TGTGCCAGCACCCCAAGGGCGGGTAACACTGAAGCTTTCTTT	CASTPRAGNTEAFF
-	TRBJ2-7	TRBV7-8	TRBD2	TGTGCCAGCAGCCCCCGGGGGGGGACTAGCGGGAGGGCCGGACTCTACGAGCAGTACTTC	CASSPRGGTSGRAGLYEQYF
-	TRBJ2-1	TRBV27	TRBD2	TGTGCCAGCAGTTTACTGCTAGCGGGGGGGTTGAATGAGCAGTTCTTC	CASSLLLAGGLNEQFF
-	TRBJ1-5	TRBV19	-	TGTGCCAGTAGTATCGGAGGGGTGAATAGCAATCAGCCCCAGCATTTT	CASSIGGVNSNQPQHF
-	TRBJ2-5	TRBV7-2	-	TGTGCCAGCAGCTTTAACGGGATAGGTGGGGAGACCCAGTACTTC	CASSFNGIGGETQYF
few	TRBJ1-2	TRBV7-2	TRBD1	TGTGCCGAGTTGGGGGGACAGGGAAGCTACTATGGCTACACCTTC	CAELGGQGSYYGYTF
-	TRBJ2-7	TRBV7-2	TRBD2	TGTGCCAGCAGCTCTAGCGGGAGAGGGGACGAGCAGTACTTC	CASSSSGRGDEQYF
-	TRBJ1-1	TRBV5-4	-	TGTGCCAGCAGCCCGCCTGGGGACATGAACACTGAAGCTTTCTTT	CASSPPGDMNTEAFF
-	TRBJ1-5	TRBV11-2	-	TGTGCCAGCAGCTTATACAGGGCTCAGCCCCAGCATTTT	CASSLYRAQPQHF
-	TRBJ1-3	TRBV4-1	-	TGCGCCAGCAGCGGGGCAGTAGGAAACACCATATATTTT	CASSGAVGNTIYF
-	TRBJ1-4	TRBV7-2	-	TGTGCCAGCAGCTTGGGCTCCCGGGGTGAAAAACTGTTTTTT	CASSLGSRGEKLFF
-	TRBJ1-2	TRBV28	-	TGTGCCAGCAGTTCCGATCAGGGGCACGGCTACACCTTC	CASSSDQGHGYTF
-	TRBJ2-5	TRBV2	TRBD2	TGTGCCAGCAGTGAATCCCTGAGGACTAGCGGGAGGGACAGAGAGACCCAGTACTTC	CASSESLRTSGRDRETQYF
-	TRBJ2-1	TRBV10-3	-	TGTGCCATCAGTGACCAGACAGAGGGACTTAACAATGAGCAGTTCTTC	CAISDQTEGLNNEQFF
-	TRBJ2-7	TRBV19	TRBD2	TGTGCCAGTAGCCCCGGGACTAGCGCTTACGAGCAGTACTTC	CASSPGTSAYEQYF
-	TRBJ2-7	TRBV18	-	TGTGCCAGCTCACCACCGGGCAACTACGAGCAGTACTTC	CASSPPGNYEQYF
-	TRBJ2-1	TRBV5-1	-	TGCGCCAGCAGCTTACAGGCTAACAATGAGCAGTTCTTC	CASSLQANNEQFF
-	TRBJ2-1	TRBV5-1	TRBD2	TGCGCCAGCAGCCTTGGACTAGTCCCGTTGGATGAGCAGTTCTTC	CASSLGLVPLDEQFF
-	TRBJ1-1	TRBV5-1	-	TGCGCCAGCCGTCAGGGGTTGACTGAAGCTTTCTTT	CASRQGLTEAFF
few	TRBJ2-7	TRBV11-2	TRBD1	TGTGCCAGCAGCTTAATGACAGGGGGGGCCTACGAGCAGTACTTC	CASSLMTGGAYEQYF
few	TRBJ2-7	TRBV28	-	TGTGCCAGCAGTGTAGACTCCTACGAGCAGTACTTC	CASSVDSYEQYF
-	TRBJ2-2	TRBV29-1	TRBD2	TGCAGCGTTCGAAGGGCGGGAGTATCGGGGGAGCTGTTTTTT	CSVRRAGVSGELFF
-	TRBJ2-7	TRBV5-1	-	TGCGCCAGCAGTCCTCGCTTAGCGGATGAGCCTGAATTC	CASSPRLADEPEF
-	TRBJ1-1	TRBV10-3	-	TGTGCCATCAGCGGGAGCGGGGCCGGGTTAACTGAAGCTTTCTTT	CAISGSGAGLTEAFF
-	TRBJ1-4	TRBV5-1	-	TGCGCCAGCAGCTTGGACGGAGATAATGAAAAACTGTTTTTT	CASSLDGDNEKLFF
-	TRBJ2-3	TRBV9	TRBD2	TGTGCCAGCAGCGTAGGGACTAGCGGTACAGATACGCAGTATTTT	CASSVGTSGTDTQYF
-	TRBJ1-1	TRBV28	TRBD1	TGTGCCAGCACGGTCCAGGGGGACACTGAAGCTTTCTTT	CASTVQGDTEAFF
-	TRBJ2-7	TRBV18	-	TGTGCCAGCTCACCCGTAGACTACGAGCAGTACTTC	CASSPVDYEQYF
-	TRBJ2-1	TRBV19	-	TGTGCCAGATGGGGGGGGGCGGGAGTAACCCCGTGTAGGCAGTTCTTC	CARWGGAGVTPCRQFF
-	TRBJ2-7	TRBV7-8	TRBD1	TGTGCCAGCAGCTTAAGCAGGGGGAGTTACGAGCAGTACTTC	CASSLSRGSYEQYF
-	TRBJ2-5	TRBV7-9	-	TGTGCCAGCAGCCGCTTAGGAGTGAGGGTTATAGAGACCCAGTACTTC	CASSRLGVRVIETQYF
-	TRBJ1-4	TRBV7-9	TRBD1	TGTGCCAGCAGCCTCGGACAGGGCTGGGAAAAACTGTTTTTT	CASSLGQGWEKLFF
once	TRBJ2-7	TRBV5-1	-	TGCGCCAGCAACCCCGGGGGTAGGGACTACGAGCAGTACTTC	CASNPGGRDYEQYF
-	TRBJ1-5	TRBV9	-	TGTGCCAGCAGCGTAGGAGTGAATTATCAGCCCCAGCATTTT	CASSVGVNYQPQHF
-	TRBJ1-3	TRBV5-5	TRBD1	TGTGCCAGCAGCTTCCGGGACAGGGGCCCTGGAAACACCATATATTTT	CASSFRDRGPGNTIYF
-	TRBJ2-5	TRBV6-1	TRBD1	TGTGCCGGGGCGGGACAGGAAAAAGAGACCCAGTACTTC	CAGAGQEKETQYF